The next 3 T cell receptor beta chains were all read from a single sample in a study of T-cell reconstitution after alpha-beta-depleted transplantation in children. The TCRbeta library incorporated unique molecular identifiers. TCRdb re-derived calls from the PCR reads in MiXCR, one entry per CDR3 protein. The data contain 700,000 to 950,000 distinct CDR3 sequences, under 20% of them singletons. This material consisted of PBMCs, mostly from graft donor cells, taken 360 days after TCRalphabeta/CD19-depleted stem cell transplant. These receptors were collected from a male patient aged 10-17 years who had a stem cell transplant for acute lymphoblastic leukemia, so the T cells may come from the graft donor.

This clonotype was recorded many times. The chain recombines TRBV4-1 with TRBJ1-1, with a tentative D call TRBD1 (6 bases). V was trimmed by 4 bases and J by 4 bases, leaving 16 bases between them. Germline CDR1 reads MGHRA; CDR2 reads YSYEKL. CDR3 size: 15 residues. CDR3 DNA: TGCGCCAGCAGCCTACGAAGGGGGGCTGCCACTGAAGCTTTCTTT. This sequence encodes CASSLRRGAATEAFF.

This clonotype was counted between two and nine times. The chain is built from TRBV5-1 and TRBJ2-7; 8 bases fit TRBD1. Unmatched junction bases numbered 4, after V lost 0 bases and J lost 2 bases. Germline assignment: CDR1 SGHRS and CDR2 YFSETQ. The length of the CDR3 is 15 residues. Here the CDR3 DNA reads TGCGCCAGCAGCTTGGAGGTCAGGGGGCCCTACGAGCAGTACTTC. Amino acids: CASSLEVRGPYEQYF.

This clonotype has more than one count but fewer than ten. V and J are TRBV24-1 and TRBJ2-1, with D possibly matching TRBD2 (5 bases). CDR1 is KGHDR and CDR2 is SFDVKD in the germline V gene. The CDR3 is made up of 15 amino acids. Trimming took off 3 bases at V and 2 bases at J, with 10 bases between the two ends. The CDR3 bases are TGTGCCACCAGTGATACGGGAAGACCCTACAATGAGCAGTTCTTC. It codes for CATSDTGRPYNEQFF.